Presented here are 25 T cell receptor beta chains from one specimen sequenced in a study of blood T cell repertoires in COVID-19. Measured with immunoSEQ multiplex PCR; TCRdb has only the in-frame clones, and not every one. The table shows hundreds of thousands of clones, with 87% occurring only once. What was sequenced was PBMCs or T cells enriched from blood (not recorded which). The receptors shown here come from a man between 35 and 55 years old in a cohort exposed to, infected with or recovered from COVID-19 (not recorded which).

The chain combines TRBV7-9 with TRBJ2-1, with 13 bases identical to TRBD2. With 4 bases clipped from V and 6 bases from J, the junction kept 6 bases outside the gene matches. Germline V gene data show CDR1 as SEHNR and CDR2 as FQNEAQ (reference sequence). This CDR3 region has 16 residues. The CDR3 loop reads CASSSITSGRGNEQFF. The CDR3 region has the DNA TGTGCCAGCAGCTCTATAACTAGCGGGAGGGGCAATGAGCAGTTCTTC.

In this sample, this clone turned up once. The genes are TRBV6-6 and TRBJ2-2; D remains ambiguous. The CDR3 extends over 15 amino acids. Looked up from germline, CDR1 is MNHNY and CDR2 is SVGAGI (reference sequence). V lost 7 bases, J lost 0 bases, and 12 bases lay in between. DNA for the CDR3: TGTGCCAGCAACCTAGACCCCTCGAACACCGGGGAGCTGTTTTTT. Its translation: CASNLDPSNTGELFF.

The V call is TRBV15, the J call TRBJ1-1; 11 nucleotides align to TRBD1. Germline CDR1 reads LNHNV; CDR2 reads YYDKDF (reference sequence). V dropped 1 base and J dropped 12; count of bases not matched to a gene: 7. The CDR3 length is 14 residues. The CDR3 region has the DNA TGTGCCACCAGCAGAGGGGGGACAGGGGGTGAGTCTTTCTTT. Translated: CATSRGGTGGESFF.

V gene TRBV2 combines with J gene TRBJ1-2; 8 bases are shared with TRBD1. Germline V gene sequence: CDR1 SNHLY, CDR2 FYNNEI. V lost 6 bases to trimming and J lost 5 bases; unmatched junction nucleotides: 11. CDR3 length: 15 amino acids. CDR3 DNA sequence: TGTGCCAGCAGAACCCCCGGACAGGGAAAGTATGGCTACACCTTC. This codes for CASRTPGQGKYGYTF.

CDR3 bases: TGCAGCGTTGAGCTAGCGGGAGGGCCCCAAGATACGCAGTATTTT. Translation: CSVELAGGPQDTQYF. J is TRBJ2-3 and V is TRBV29-1, with TRBD2 matching over 12 bases. Trimming took 3 bases from V and 5 from J; bases not matched to a gene: 6. Germline CDR1 reads SQVTM; CDR2 reads ANQGSEA. The CDR3 has 15 amino acids.

The rearrangement uses TRBV14 and TRBJ2-4; unclear D gene. This CDR3 contains 16 residues. Germline V gene sequence: CDR1 SGHDN, CDR2 FVKESK. V lost 1 base, J lost 0 bases, and 10 bases lay in between. The CDR3: CASSQATLLAKNIQYF. The CDR3 bases are TGTGCCAGCAGCCAAGCCACTCTACTAGCCAAAAACATTCAGTACTTC.

J is TRBJ2-7 and V is TRBV9; D ambiguous. Looked up from germline, CDR1 is SGDLS and CDR2 is YYNGEE. The CDR3 loop spans 12 amino acids. V was trimmed by 0 bases and J by 4 bases, leaving 5 bases between them. The CDR3 here is CASSVATYEQYF. The DNA for the CDR3 is TGTGCCAGCAGCGTAGCTACTTACGAGCAGTACTTC.

To note about this clone: The identical CDR3 is also encoded by other nucleotide sequences in the sample. The V call is TRBV3-1 (or the pseudogene TRBV3-2), the J call TRBJ2-5; weak D call: TRBD1 (6 bases). Germline V CDR1 and CDR2: LGHDT, YNNKEL (reference sequence). The CDR3 runs 13 residues. The V and J ends lost 4 bases and 2 bases respectively, with 8 bases between them. CDR3 nucleotides: TGTGCCAGCAGCCCGACAGGACAAGAGACCCAGTACTTC. Translated: CASSPTGQETQYF.

The rearrangement links TRBV7-8 to TRBJ2-3; tentatively, D is TRBD1 (5 bases). Germline CDR1 SGHVS, CDR2 FQNEAQ. The V and J ends lost 4 bases and 6 bases respectively, with 20 bases between them. This CDR3 has 16 amino acids. The CDR3 bases are TGTGCCAGCAGCTCCATCAGGAGTACGGCAGGGGATACGCAGTATTTT. Residues: CASSSIRSTAGDTQYF.

V and J are TRBV6-5 and TRBJ2-7, with 8 positions matching TRBD2. Germline CDR1 and CDR2: MNHEY and SVGAGI. The CDR3 has 16 amino acids. The V gene end was trimmed by 3 bases and the J gene end by 0 bases; junction bases not matched to a gene: 7. CDR3 in DNA: TGTGCCAGCAGTTATTATGCTAGCGGGTACTCCTACGAGCAGTACTTC. As protein: CASSYYASGYSYEQYF.

V is TRBV2 and J is TRBJ1-6; D gene unclear. V was cut by 7 bases and J by 7 bases, with 11 bases left in between. CDR3 length: 13 residues. Germline lookup yields CDR1 SNHLY and CDR2 FYNNEI. The CDR3 region is CASNLQWNSPLHF. The DNA of the CDR3 is TGTGCCAGCAATTTACAGTGGAATTCACCCCTCCACTTT.

The chain recombines TRBV3-1 (or the pseudogene TRBV3-2) with TRBJ2-5; D call uncertain. Trimming shortened V by 6 bases and J by 1 base, and 12 bases separated the two germline ends. From germline, CDR1 is LGHDT and CDR2 YNNKEL (reference sequence). The CDR3 totals 14 residues. The CDR3 coding sequence is TGTGCCAGCAGACAATTGGGCAGCCAAGAGACCCAGTACTTC. Translating it yields CASRQLGSQETQYF.

The V gene is TRBV12-5, the J gene TRBJ2-3; 11 positions match TRBD1. This CDR3 has 16 residues. Germline V lookup: CDR1 LGHNT, CDR2 FRNRAP. The ends lost 5 bases at V and 3 bases at J; junction bases unmatched: 7. CDR3 sequence: CASGPGRDRGTDTQYF. CDR3 in DNA: TGTGCTAGTGGTCCCGGGAGGGACAGGGGGACAGATACGCAGTATTTT. The complete variable domain, with remaining parts taken from reference TRBV12-5 and TRBJ2-3, reads DARVTQTPRHKVTEMGQEVTMRCQPILGHNTVFWYRQTMMQGLELLAYFRNRAPLDDSGMPKDRFSAEMPDATLATLKIQPSEPRDSAVYFCASGPGRDRGTDTQYFGPGTRLTVL.

The chain links TRBV3-1 (or the pseudogene TRBV3-2) to TRBJ1-1; no clear D gene. V shed 0 bases and J shed 1 base, with 9 bases lying between them. This CDR3 has 15 residues. Looked up from germline, CDR1 is LGHDT and CDR2 is YNNKEL (reference sequence). The CDR3, as DNA: TGTGCCAGCAGCCAAGAGCGGGTCTGGAACACTGAAGCTTTCTTT. Protein product: CASSQERVWNTEAFF.

The gene calls are TRBV28 and TRBJ1-2; 10 positions match TRBD1. J gave up 13 bases and V 4 bases, and 12 bases lay outside the gene matches. Germline V gives CDR1 MDHEN, CDR2 SYDVKM. The CDR3 consists of 14 residues. DNA for the CDR3: TGTGCCAGCAGTTCGCCCTCTCGACAGGGGGCCTCCACCTTC. This gives the protein CASSSPSRQGASTF.

As for this clone: Other nucleotide sequences from this sample produce the same CDR3. The J gene is TRBJ1-4, the V gene TRBV5-1; 10 nucleotides agree with TRBD1. J gave up 5 bases and V 4 bases, and 2 bases lay outside the gene matches. CDR1 and CDR2 from the germline V gene are SGHRS and YFSETQ. CDR3 size: 14 residues. This chain's CDR3 is CASSLGQGNEKLFF. The CDR3 bases are TGCGCCAGCAGCCTGGGACAGGGGAATGAAAAACTGTTTTTT. Full variable domain (rest looked up from reference TRBV5-1 and TRBJ1-4): KAGVTQTPRYLIKTRGQQVTLSCSPISGHRSVSWYQQTPGQGLQFLFEYFSETQRNKGNFPGRFSGRQFSNSRSEMNVSTLELGDSALYLCASSLGQGNEKLFFGSGTQLSVL.

Only a few counts were recorded for this clone. This chain connects TRBV10-3 to TRBJ2-1, with TRBD2 identical over 9 bases. CDR3 length: 15 residues. Trimming cost V 4 bases and J 7 bases; bases outside gene matches: 8. Germline V gene data show CDR1 as ENHRY and CDR2 as SYGVKD. CDR3 sequence reads: CAISGGWREGNEQFF. Here the CDR3 DNA reads TGTGCCATCAGTGGGGGTTGGCGGGAGGGAAATGAGCAGTTCTTC.

The chain uses TRBV18 and TRBJ1-5; D is unresolved. Trimming pared 5 bases from V and 3 bases from J, leaving 11 bases between. The CDR3 runs 14 residues. Germline-derived CDR1 and CDR2 are KGHSH and LQKENI. The CDR3 nucleotides read TGTGCCAGCTCAATCGAGGAGACCAATCAGCCCCAGCATTTT. It specifies CASSIEETNQPQHF.

The chain joins TRBV6-1 to TRBJ2-7; no definite D call. Looked up from germline, CDR1 is MNHNS and CDR2 is SASEGT. This CDR3 comprises 13 residues. V lost 0 bases and J 3 bases, leaving 6 bases between the germline ends. The CDR3 reads CASSEAPLYEQYF. The CDR3 DNA follows: TGTGCCAGCAGTGAAGCCCCCCTCTACGAGCAGTACTTC.

This chain connects TRBV19 to TRBJ2-5, with 9 bases lining up with TRBD2. V lost 5 bases and J lost 4; bases outside the gene matches: 11. The CDR3 sequence is 16 residues long. CDR1 and CDR2 from the germline V gene are LNHDA and SQIVND (reference sequence). The CDR3 reads CASSSPGSGSPETQYF. Written as DNA, the CDR3 is TGTGCCAGTAGTTCCCCGGGTAGCGGGAGCCCAGAGACCCAGTACTTC.

V usage is TRBV4-1 and J usage is TRBJ2-5; 8 nucleotides match TRBD2. This CDR3 contains 16 residues. Looked up from germline, CDR1 is MGHRA and CDR2 is YSYEKL. V dropped 0 bases and J dropped 4; count of bases not matched to a gene: 7. The DNA for the CDR3 is TGCGCCAGCAGCCAAGAGGGGGCTAGCGGGCTAGAGACCCAGTACTTC. Protein: CASSQEGASGLETQYF.

V gene TRBV7-6 combines with J gene TRBJ2-2, with TRBD2 identical over 14 bases. CDR1 and CDR2 from the germline V gene are SGHVS and FNYEAQ. The CDR3 length is 17 residues. The trim removed 5 bases at V and 2 bases at J, leaving 4 bases unmatched. The CDR3 nucleotides are TGTGCCAGCAGCCCCGGGACTAGCGGGAGTAACACCGGGGAGCTGTTTTTT. Residues: CASSPGTSGSNTGELFF. The complete variable domain, with remaining parts taken from reference TRBV7-6 and TRBJ2-2, reads GAGVSQSPRYKVTKRGQDVALRCDPISGHVSLYWYRQALGQGPEFLTYFNYEAQQDKSGLPNDRFSAERPEGSISTLTIQRTEQRDSAMYRCASSPGTSGSNTGELFFGEGSRLTVL.

The chain carries TRBV4-2 and TRBJ2-3; 9 bases line up with TRBD2. J lost 4 bases, V lost 0 bases, and 14 bases had no gene match. The CDR3 spans 19 residues. Germline CDR1 LGHNA, CDR2 YNFKEQ. In nucleotides, the CDR3 is TGTGCCAGCAGCCAAGACTTTTTGGGCGGGAGGGCCAGTGCAGATACGCAGTATTTT. It codes for CASSQDFLGGRASADTQYF.

V and J are TRBV7-2 and TRBJ1-2; TRBD1 agrees at 7 bases. Per germline, CDR1 SGHTA and CDR2 FQGNSA. The junction had 7 bases not matched to a gene; V was cut back by 4 bases and J by 5 bases. This CDR3 is built from 14 residues. The CDR3 is CASSYPGQTYGYTF. DNA of the CDR3: TGTGCCAGCAGCTACCCGGGACAGACGTATGGCTACACCTTC. The full variable domain, with the rest looked up from reference TRBV7-2 and TRBJ1-2, is GAGVSQSPSNKVTEKGKDVELRCDPISGHTALYWYRQSLGQGLEFLIYFQGNSAPDKSGLPSDRFSAERTGGSVSTLTIQRTQQEDSAVYLCASSYPGQTYGYTFGSGTRLTVV.

V and J are TRBV15 and TRBJ2-5; D perhaps matches TRBD2 (5 bases). Germline CDR1 and CDR2: LNHNV and YYDKDF (reference sequence). The V and J ends lost 0 bases and 5 bases respectively, with 10 bases between them. CDR3 size: 14 residues. The CDR3 loop reads CATSRDTGVETQYF. CDR3 nucleotide sequence: TGTGCCACCAGCAGAGATACCGGGGTGGAGACCCAGTACTTC.